This T cell receptor (beta chain) came from a study of T cells in Graves' hyperthyroidism and ophthalmopathy (dated by TCRdb to the late 2010s). Regarding the complete study: Peripheral blood samples were taken at the time of initial diagnosis, prior to any treatment. Prospective prediction of ophthalmopathy was tested in an independent validation cohort consisting of 18 hyperthyroidism patients and around 17 patients who later progressed to ophthalmopathy. Thyroid tissue and blood T-cell repertoires from several Graves' hyperthyroidism patients were also compared in the study. The paper reports TCR Vbeta CDR3 sequencing of some 140 peripheral blood samples: 43 ophthalmopathy, roughly 80 hyperthyroidism and approximately 17 progressor patients. To identify TCR V-J signatures that set the groups apart, the researchers used a discovery cohort of about a hundred patients, made up of roughly 45 with Graves' ophthalmopathy and about 55 with stable Graves' hyperthyroidism. The roughly 100 discovery patients were randomly divided into training and test sets at a 7:3 ratio. After blood sampling, hyperthyroidism patients were treated with methimazole at a starting dose of 30 mg daily, and ophthalmopathy patients were treated with high-dose intravenous methylprednisolone.

This clonotype was recorded many times. Its antigen has not been determined. Base qualities are not recorded, but no much larger clone differs from it by a single base. Amplification of TCR beta CDR3 regions was carried out from RNA transcripts. The TCR CDR3 was subjected to a first round of RT-PCR using the HTBI primer set and the Qiagen OneStep RT-PCR kit. The libraries were constructed in a second round of multiplex PCR and then size-selected and purified. Paired-end sequencing of the libraries was performed with 100 bp reads on an Illumina HiSeq2000. For the original study's pipeline: SOAPnuke was used to process the raw data, throwing out any read that contained adapters or uncalled bases, had a mean Phred below 15, or lacked an exact constant-primer or identifier match. High-quality paired reads were merged with COPE v1.2.5, and unique nucleotide sequences were defined as clonotypes. Clonotypes were aligned to IMGT TRBV, TRBD and TRBJ reference segments using MiTCR v1.1. Only V-J combinations with frequency above 0.0001, covering 99% to 99.2% of repertoires, were analysed. A TCS score was defined as the ratio between F50 (clonal expansion) and ExV (chaos), using BLOSUM62-based TCRdist between CDR3 peptides within each V-J. Welch's t-statistics and random forest reduced roughly 500 V-J features to 10 to 15, which were used in a naive Bayes classifier (R e1071). The raw public reads went through TCRdb reprocessing: fastp at Q25, MiXCR clone calling, in-frame beta chains kept. Entries that share a CDR3 protein sequence are merged under the most common genes and DNA. The authors' filters were not applied to this entry. In this sample the table shows fewer than 650,000 distinct CDR3 sequences, 12% to 15% of which occur a single time. Approximately 15% of the sample lies in the top ten.

Results the study describes overall, beyond this receptor: A 13 V-J signature model separated ophthalmopathy from stable hyperthyroidism, with nearly 90% sensitivity and 81.08% specificity in cross-validation and 80%/75% in testing. During validation, the model predicted progression to ophthalmopathy a median of approximately 7 months ahead of onset, with 70.59% sensitivity and 72.22% specificity. Sample size was not statistically predetermined, and investigators were not blinded to group allocation. Most expanded thyroid clonotypes (frequency above 0.001) were also found in blood, which suggests that blood repertoires may mirror thyroid immune responses.

A patient counted as having stable Graves' hyperthyroidism if no progression to ophthalmopathy occurred over 18 months of follow-up. The hyperthyroidism patients were between 18 and 65 years old and newly diagnosed, with a disease duration of less than 2 months. Patients with uncontrolled infections, other autoimmune diseases, pregnancy or lactation were excluded. Diagnoses were established on the basis of clinical symptoms, serum thyroxine and TRAb, thyroid ultrasound, and orbital computed tomography. PBMCs were isolated from 7.5 to 10 ml of fresh peripheral blood by Ficoll-Paque density gradient centrifugation. Total RNA was extracted with Trizol reagent, and quality was checked on an Agilent 2100 Bioanalyzer. The CDR1 and CDR2 encoded by the germline V gene are MNHNS and SASEGT. Relative to germline, V is 5 bases shorter and J is 4 bases shorter, with 11 bases between their ends. There are 13 amino acids in the CDR3, from cysteine to phenylalanine inclusive. Only the CDR3 region is kept as DNA, spanning 39 bases read in frame from base 1.

The sample consisted of blood. Recombination linked TRBV6-1 to TRBJ1-2; the D region possibly corresponds to TRBD1 (5 bases align). The sequence derives from a woman aged 40 to 50 with Graves' hyperthyroidism. CDR3 protein: CASSQTASYGYTF. Here is the DNA: TGTGCCAGCAGTCAGACAGCGAGCTATGGCTACACCTTC.